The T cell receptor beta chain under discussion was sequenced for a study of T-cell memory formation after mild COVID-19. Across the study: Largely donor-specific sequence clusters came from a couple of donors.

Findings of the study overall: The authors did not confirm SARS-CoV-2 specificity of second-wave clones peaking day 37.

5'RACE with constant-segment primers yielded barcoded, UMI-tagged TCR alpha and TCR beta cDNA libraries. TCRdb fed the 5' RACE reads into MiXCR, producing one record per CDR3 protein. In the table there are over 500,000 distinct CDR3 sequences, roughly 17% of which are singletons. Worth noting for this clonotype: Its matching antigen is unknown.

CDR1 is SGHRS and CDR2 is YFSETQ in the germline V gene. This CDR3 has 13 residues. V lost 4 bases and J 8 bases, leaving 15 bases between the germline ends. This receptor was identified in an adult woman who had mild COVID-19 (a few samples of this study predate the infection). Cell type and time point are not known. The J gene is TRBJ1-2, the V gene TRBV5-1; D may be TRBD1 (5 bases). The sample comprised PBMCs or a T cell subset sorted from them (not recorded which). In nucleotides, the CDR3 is TGCGCCAGCAGCCCCTTGGGGCGCCCCGGCTACACCTTC. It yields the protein CASSPLGRPGYTF.